This entry lists 24 T cell receptor beta chains sequenced from one sample in a study of response to subunit inactivated influenza vaccine. TCRdb ran MiXCR on the RT-PCR reads and lists one entry per CDR3 protein. The sample shows about 170,000 distinct CDR3 sequences, around 12% of them seen only once. This same sample was also part of a study on T cells expressing NK-cell markers. That source notes: 5'RACE template switching with UMIs produced the TCR beta cDNA.

The specimen comprised CD8+ T cells sorted from PBMCs, sampled 11 to 12 days after vaccination. The receptors shown here come from a man between 50 and 59 years old who received an inactivated influenza vaccine.

The chain is built from TRBV28 and TRBJ2-7; a weak D match, TRBD2 (6 bases). CDR1 is MDHEN, CDR2 SYDVKM, per germline. V lost 7 bases to trimming and J lost 0 bases, with 22 bases between them. The length of the CDR3 is 17 residues. The chain's CDR3 is CASTPQYRDWSSYEQYF. CDR3 coding DNA: TGTGCCAGCACCCCTCAATACCGGGACTGGAGCTCCTACGAGCAGTACTTC.

The chain links TRBV2 to TRBJ1-5; D is unclear. Germline V CDR1 and CDR2: SNHLY, FYNNEI. This CDR3 contains 13 residues. The V end lost 6 bases, the J end lost 7 bases, and 13 bases lay between the germline ends. The CDR3 coding sequence is TGTGCCAGCAGGGTCAGTCAAAACCAGCCCCAGCATTTT. Residues: CASRVSQNQPQHF.

This clonotype was detected ten times or more. V gene TRBV12-3 or TRBV12-4 combines with J gene TRBJ2-1; tentative D call: TRBD1 (5 bases). Trimming removed 5 bases at V and 9 bases at J, with 14 bases between. The CDR3 is made up of 13 amino acids. The CDR3 here is CASSPTLRGEQFF. The CDR3 nucleotides read TGTGCCAGCAGTCCAACGCTAAGGGGTGAGCAGTTCTTC.

This clonotype has more than one count but fewer than ten. This sequence joins TRBV7-7 and TRBJ2-5; maybe TRBD2 (5 bases). CDR1 SSHAT and CDR2 FNYEAQ come from the germline V gene (reference sequence). The CDR3 has 15 residues. CDR3 amino acids: CATSRISGNQETQYF. CDR3 DNA sequence: TGTGCTACATCCCGCATAAGCGGAAACCAAGAGACCCAGTACTTC.

This clonotype was observed many times. V gene TRBV27 combines with J gene TRBJ2-7; 12 bases map to TRBD2. Germline assignment: CDR1 MNHEY and CDR2 SMNVEV (reference sequence). The CDR3 runs to 16 residues. The V gene end was trimmed by 5 bases and the J gene end by 1 base; junction bases not matched to a gene: 6. CDR3 DNA: TGTGCCAGCAGTCTGACTAGCGGGAGCGTTTCCTACGAGCAGTACTTC. This gives the protein CASSLTSGSVSYEQYF.

Only a few counts were recorded for this clonotype. The chain couples TRBV6-2 or TRBV6-3 to TRBJ2-7, with 7 bases matching TRBD1. The V and J ends lost 6 bases and 2 bases, in that order; junction bases with no gene match: 10. The CDR3 has 15 residues. The germline gives CDR1 MNHEY, CDR2 SVGEGT. The CDR3 spells CASRNRGSIAYEQYF. For the CDR3, the DNA is TGTGCCAGCAGAAACAGGGGCAGCATTGCCTACGAGCAGTACTTC.

The genes are TRBV7-8 and TRBJ1-4; 7 bases are a match to TRBD1. CDR3 length: 16 amino acids. Germline V gene sequence: CDR1 SGHVS, CDR2 FQNEAQ. The V gene end was trimmed by 3 bases and the J gene end by 7 bases; junction bases not matched to a gene: 11. The CDR3 nucleotides read TGTGCCAGCAGCTTGTTTTTCGGGACAGTAGCTGAAAAACTGTTTTTT. Its translation is CASSLFFGTVAEKLFF.

This clonotype was detected ten times or more. The chain's CDR3 is CASSLDLSGTNTGELFF. CDR3 DNA sequence: TGTGCCAGCAGCTTAGATCTTTCAGGGACGAACACCGGGGAGCTGTTTTTT. This sequence joins TRBV11-2 and TRBJ2-2; D is perhaps TRBD1 (5 bases). The germline CDR1 and CDR2 sequences are SGHAT and FQNNGV. Deletions cut 0 bases from V and 0 bases from J, with 11 bases between. CDR3 length: 17 amino acids.

This clonotype was counted a few times. DNA of the CDR3: TGCAGCGTCCCGGGACAGACCGGGGAGCTGTTTTTT. This encodes CSVPGQTGELFF. The chain uses TRBV29-1 and TRBJ2-2, with 7 bases fitting TRBD1. The CDR3 is 12 residues long. Trimming at V came to 6 bases and at J to 5 bases, leaving 3 bases not matched to a gene. Germline V gene data show CDR1 as SQVTM and CDR2 as ANQGSEA.

The chain uses TRBV11-2 and TRBJ2-6; D perhaps matches TRBD2 (7 bases). Germline CDR1 is SGHAT and CDR2 is FQNNGV. Trimming removed 5 bases from V and 0 bases from J, with 14 bases in between. The CDR3 contains 17 residues. In DNA form, the CDR3 reads TGTGCCAGCAGCCCGGGGGGCTTCTCCTCTGGGGCCAACGTCCTGACTTTC. Its translation is CASSPGGFSSGANVLTF. Together with reference TRBV11-2 and TRBJ2-6, the CDR3 gives the full variable domain: EAGVAQSPRYKIIEKRQSVAFWCNPISGHATLYWYQQILGQGPKLLIQFQNNGVVDDSQLPKDRFSAERLKGVDSTLKIQPAKLEDSAVYLCASSPGGFSSGANVLTFGAGSRLTVL.

The chain joins TRBV5-1 to TRBJ2-5, with 12 bases matching TRBD2. From germline, CDR1 is SGHRS and CDR2 YFSETQ. The CDR3 runs to 18 residues. J gave up 1 base and V 2 bases, and 9 bases lay outside the gene matches. This CDR3 reads CASSFLLAGGPPQETQYF. In DNA, the CDR3 is TGCGCCAGCAGCTTCCTTCTAGCGGGAGGGCCGCCCCAAGAGACCCAGTACTTC.

The table lists this clonotype with many counts. The rearrangement uses TRBV6-2 or TRBV6-3 and TRBJ2-1; TRBD2 matches 7 bases. The CDR3 sequence is 17 residues long. V gave up 0 bases and J gave up 4 bases; unmatched junction bases: 9. Germline V lookup: CDR1 MNHEY, CDR2 SVGEGT. The CDR3, as DNA: TGTGCCAGCAGTTACTCGTCGCTAGCGGCCGAATACAATGAGCAGTTCTTC. Translation gives CASSYSSLAAEYNEQFF.

Worth noting for this clonotype: No conserved phenylalanine or tryptophan is present at the end of the CDR3, so a read error is the likely explanation. The V call is TRBV12-3 or TRBV12-4, the J call TRBJ2-3; TRBD2 matches at 8 bases. Trimming cost V 6 bases and J 4 bases; bases outside gene matches: 12. The length of the CDR3 is 16 residues. The CDR3 protein is CASRGSGLGRPDTQYI. The CDR3, as DNA: TGTGCCAGCAGAGGGTCGGGACTAGGACGCCCAGATACGCAGTATATT.

J is TRBJ2-7 and V is TRBV19; TRBD1 agrees at 7 bases. The germline CDR1 and CDR2 sequences are LNHDA and SQIVND (reference sequence). CDR3 length: 14 amino acids. The V gene end was trimmed by 2 bases and the J gene end by 3 bases; junction bases not matched to a gene: 4. Written as DNA, the CDR3 is TGTGCCAGTAGTATATCCAGGGGGTACTACGAGCAGTACTTC. It translates to CASSISRGYYEQYF.

This clonotype was picked up a small number of times. This chain links TRBV6-5 with TRBJ1-1; possible D gene TRBD1, 5 bases. Germline assignment: CDR1 MNHEY and CDR2 SVGAGI. Trimming removed 2 bases at V and 7 bases at J, with 14 bases between. The CDR3 has 14 residues. DNA for the CDR3: TGTGCCAGCAGTTACCTAGGGGACTTGTTTGAAGCTTTCTTT. It codes for CASSYLGDLFEAFF.

The chain uses TRBV20-1 and TRBJ2-1; D perhaps matches TRBD2 (6 bases). CDR1 is DFQATT, CDR2 SNEGSKA, per germline (reference sequence). The CDR3 loop spans 17 amino acids. Between the trimmed V and J ends, which lost 0 bases and 4 bases, there was a span of 19 bases. CDR3 protein: CSARDPRDSTPYNEQFF. In DNA form, the CDR3 reads TGCAGTGCTAGAGACCCCAGGGACTCCACCCCTTACAATGAGCAGTTCTTC.

Concerning this clonotype itself: Its ends do not fully match the called genes, so a read error is possible. The V gene is TRBV7-9, the J gene TRBJ2-1, with 12 bases matching TRBD1. Germline V gives CDR1 SEHNR, CDR2 FQNEAQ (reference sequence). This CDR3 has 15 residues. This chain's CDR3 is CVSSSGTGGSNEQFF. CDR3 nucleotides: TGTGTCAGCAGTTCCGGGACAGGGGGCTCGAATGAGCAGTTCTTC.

This clonotype was found a few times. The J gene is TRBJ2-7, the V gene TRBV29-1; 12 bases map to TRBD2. The V segment lost 6 bases and the J segment 3 bases; nucleotides outside the gene matches: 15. CDR3 length: 17 amino acids. Germline V CDR1 and CDR2: SQVTM, ANQGSEA. The chain's CDR3 is CSVTGDPTSGRLYEQYF. DNA for the CDR3: TGCAGCGTGACAGGGGACCCTACTAGCGGGAGGCTCTACGAGCAGTACTTC.

The sample holds a few counts of this clonotype. The chain couples TRBV5-6 to TRBJ1-5; 8 positions agree with TRBD1. CDR3 size: 14 residues. CDR1 is SGHDT, CDR2 YYEEEE, per germline. The J segment lost 6 bases and the V segment lost 3 bases, leaving 5 bases of the junction unmatched. This chain's CDR3 is CASSSTGESQPQHF. CDR3 nucleotide sequence: TGTGCCAGCAGCTCGACAGGGGAAAGTCAGCCCCAGCATTTT.

The gene calls are TRBV20-1 and TRBJ2-7; D remains ambiguous. Germline loops: CDR1 DFQATT, CDR2 SNEGSKA (reference sequence). This CDR3 has 14 amino acids. V lost 1 base and J 2 bases, leaving 12 bases between the germline ends. CDR3 loop: CSARADTNTYEQYF. CDR3 DNA sequence: TGCAGTGCTAGAGCTGACACAAATACCTACGAGCAGTACTTC.

This clonotype occurred a few times. The J gene is TRBJ2-2, the V gene TRBV5-1; TRBD1 matches 7 bases. Germline V gene data show CDR1 as SGHRS and CDR2 as YFSETQ. The CDR3 length is 15 residues. V lost 7 bases and J lost 1; bases outside the gene matches: 7. CDR3 sequence (DNA): TGCGCCAGCGGCGACGGACAGGAGAACACCGGGGAGCTGTTTTTT. It codes for CASGDGQENTGELFF.

J is TRBJ2-1 and V is TRBV11-1; D unresolved. The V end lost 2 bases, the J end lost 0 bases, and 17 bases lay between the germline ends. CDR3 size: 18 residues. Germline V gene data show CDR1 as SGHAT and CDR2 as FQDESV (reference sequence). CDR3 in amino acids: CASSLRADMESSYNEQFF. CDR3 bases: TGTGCCAGCAGCTTAAGAGCTGACATGGAAAGCTCCTACAATGAGCAGTTCTTC.

The sample holds many counts of this clonotype. The genes are TRBV20-1 and TRBJ1-1; D call uncertain. V lost 4 bases, J lost 0 bases, and 9 bases lay in between. This CDR3 contains 13 residues. Germline V gene lookup returns CDR1 DFQATT and CDR2 SNEGSKA (reference sequence). The CDR3 region has the DNA TGCAGTGCTACTAGAGGCCTGAACACTGAAGCTTTCTTT. Encoded protein: CSATRGLNTEAFF.

The rearrangement links TRBV7-9 to TRBJ1-1; tentatively, D is TRBD1 (5 bases). In germline, CDR1 is SEHNR, CDR2 FQNEAQ (reference sequence). Deletions cut 2 bases from V and 11 bases from J, with 9 bases between. CDR3 length: 11 residues. The CDR3 spells CASSLLGAAFF. The CDR3 bases are TGTGCCAGCAGCTTACTCGGGGCGGCTTTCTTT.